These 9 T cell receptor beta chains originate from one sample sequenced in a study of blood T cells in healthy people across ages (dated by TCRdb to the mid-2010s). The library was generated by 5' RACE. Sequenced using an Illumina HiSeq 2500. A second roughly 6 to 12 cycle PCR used a sample-barcoded 5' primer and a J-beta primer mix. Using fastp trimming at Q25 and MiXCR clonotype assembly, TCRdb reanalyzed the public sequencing data and kept in-frame beta chains. CDR3 protein sequences are deduplicated, and each keeps its most common genes and DNA. The sample contains approximately 690,000 distinct CDR3 sequences, 40% to 45% of them found a single time. The ten largest clones capture roughly 30% of the sample. Sequenced material: blood. The receptors originated from an elderly man in good health.

This clonotype occurred a few times. This chain joins TRBV15 and TRBJ2-7, with D unresolved. Trimming took 0 bases from V and 7 from J, leaving 10 bases between them. CDR1 LNHNV and CDR2 YYDKDF come from the germline V gene (reference sequence). This CDR3 is 13 amino acids long. The CDR3 region is CATSRDAYNEQYF. CDR3 DNA sequence: TGTGCCACCAGCAGAGATGCTTACAATGAGCAGTACTTC.

This clonotype has only a few counts. The chain recombines TRBV7-2 with TRBJ2-3; no clear D gene. V was pared by 3 bases and J by 6 bases, with 10 bases between. In germline, CDR1 is SGHTA, CDR2 FQGNSA. CDR3 size: 13 residues. The CDR3 DNA reads TGTGCCAGCAGCTTGAGACCCGATGATACGCAGTATTTT. Amino acids: CASSLRPDDTQYF.

As regards this clonotype: This clone may be a read error of a much larger clone one base away. This chain uses TRBV7-9 with TRBJ2-7; D is unclear. V was shortened by 7 bases and J by 2 bases, with 15 bases between the two germline ends. There are 14 residues in the CDR3. Germline V gene lookup returns CDR1 SEHNR and CDR2 FQNEAQ (reference sequence). CDR3 sequence: CASTSPPAAYEQYF. CDR3 sequence (DNA): TGTGCCAGCACCAGCCCGCCAGCAGCCTACGAGCAGTACTTC.

J is TRBJ2-1 and V is TRBV12-5; D not certain. V dropped 3 bases and J dropped 7 bases, with 4 bases sitting between them. Germline lookup yields CDR1 LGHNT and CDR2 FRNRAP. This CDR3 has 11 amino acids. Here the CDR3 DNA reads TGTGCTAGTGGTTTCGAGAATGAGCAGTTCTTC. This gives the protein CASGFENEQFF.

The chain carries TRBV4-3 and TRBJ2-1, with 8 positions matching TRBD2. The last part of the DNA fits TRBJ2-7 better; the J call may be wrong. CDR3 size: 18 residues. Germline CDR1 is LGHNA and CDR2 is YSLEER. The CDR3 sequence is CASSRSGSGGDTYNEQYF. Written as DNA, the CDR3 is TGCGCCAGCAGTCGAAGCGGGAGCGGGGGAGATACCTACAATGAGCAGTACTTC.

The V gene is TRBV3-1, the J gene TRBJ2-2; 9 nucleotides align to TRBD1. Trimming removed 4 bases from V and 6 bases from J; junction bases left unmatched: 6. Germline V gives CDR1 LGHDT, CDR2 YNNKEL (reference sequence). The CDR3 runs 15 residues. The CDR3 DNA sequence: TGTGCCAGCAGCCTCAACAGGGGGCGCGCCGGGGAGCTGTTTTTT. Amino acids: CASSLNRGRAGELFF.

The chain uses TRBV6-2 or TRBV6-3 and TRBJ2-1; D unresolved. V lost 8 bases, J lost 3 bases, and 8 bases lay in between. CDR3 length equals 12 residues. CDR1 is MNHEY and CDR2 is SVGEGT in the germline V gene. CDR3 loop: CASEQYYNEQFF. The CDR3 bases are TGTGCCAGCGAACAGTACTACAATGAGCAGTTCTTC.

The V and J genes are TRBV5-5 and TRBJ2-2; 7 positions agree with TRBD1. The CDR3 length is 15 residues. The germline gives CDR1 SGHKS, CDR2 YYEKEE (reference sequence). V shed 4 bases and J 4 bases; nucleotides not matched to a gene: 7. The CDR3 DNA sequence: TGTGCCAGCAGCAGGGACAGTTTACCCACCGGGGAGCTGTTTTTT. Translating gives CASSRDSLPTGELFF.

This rearrangement joins TRBV6-2 or TRBV6-3 to TRBJ2-3; maybe TRBD2 (5 bases). CDR3 length equals 16 residues. Trimming took off 6 bases at V and 1 base at J, with 17 bases between the two ends. Germline V gives CDR1 MNHEY, CDR2 SVGEGT. The CDR3 nucleotides are TGTGCCAGCAGCTCCCGTGCGGGCCCCGGCACAGATACGCAGTATTTT. Its protein is CASSSRAGPGTDTQYF.